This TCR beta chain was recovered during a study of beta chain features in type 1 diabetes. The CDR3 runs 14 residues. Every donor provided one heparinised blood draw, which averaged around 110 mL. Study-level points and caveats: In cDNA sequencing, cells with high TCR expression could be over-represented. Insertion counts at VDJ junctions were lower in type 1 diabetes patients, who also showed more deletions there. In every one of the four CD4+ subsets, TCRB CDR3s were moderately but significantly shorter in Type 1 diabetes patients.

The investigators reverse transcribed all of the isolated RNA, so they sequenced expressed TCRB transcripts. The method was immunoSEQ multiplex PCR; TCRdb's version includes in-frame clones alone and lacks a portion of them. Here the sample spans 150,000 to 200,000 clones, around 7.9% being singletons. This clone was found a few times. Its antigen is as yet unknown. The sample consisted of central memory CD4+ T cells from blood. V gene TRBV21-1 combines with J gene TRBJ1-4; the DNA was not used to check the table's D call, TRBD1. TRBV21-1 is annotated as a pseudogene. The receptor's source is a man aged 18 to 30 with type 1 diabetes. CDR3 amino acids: CASSLGRANEKLFF. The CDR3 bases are TGTGCCAGCAGCCTGGGCAGGGCTAATGAAAAACTGTTTTTT.